This is a list of T cell receptor beta chains from one sample in a study of metastatic and nonmetastatic thyroid tumors. TCRdb re-called the PCR reads through MiXCR. Among 25,000 or so clones, roughly 24% were seen once, and the ten largest hold just over 6%. Sequencing was performed on blood. Receptor source: a female donor with papillary thyroid cancer or a benign thyroid nodule (not recorded which). Some clones in this sample may be carry-over from other donors' samples. CDR3s include the opening cysteine and the closing phenylalanine or tryptophan. D genes are given only for firm matches. Clone size appears in some rows only: once, few, many, or a class for an expanded clone.

clone_size: medium-sized; j_call: TRBJ1-6; d_call: TRBD1; v_call: TRBV24-1; cdr3_nt: TGTGCCACCAATTCCGGGACAGATAATTCACCCCTCCACTTT; cdr3_aa: CATNSGTDNSPLHF
clone_size: many; j_call: TRBJ2-5; d_call: NA; v_call: TRBV5-1; cdr3_nt: TGCGCCAGCAGCGGAGGGACGGTCCAAGAGACCCAGTACTTC; cdr3_aa: CASSGGTVQETQYF
clone_size: many; j_call: TRBJ2-2; d_call: NA; v_call: TRBV2; cdr3_nt: TGTGCCAGCAAATTAGAAACCGGGGAGCTGTTTTTT; cdr3_aa: CASKLETGELFF
clone_size: NA; j_call: TRBJ2-3; d_call: TRBD2; v_call: TRBV11-2; cdr3_nt: TGTGCCAGCAGTCCAGGACTAGCGGGTAGCATAGATACGCATTATTTT; cdr3_aa: CASSPGLAGSIDTHYF
clone_size: NA; j_call: TRBJ2-3; d_call: NA; v_call: TRBV11-2; cdr3_nt: TGTGCCAGCAGCTTGGGATTTGCGGGCACAGATACGCAGTATTTT; cdr3_aa: CASSLGFAGTDTQYF
clone_size: NA; j_call: TRBJ1-2; d_call: NA; v_call: TRBV5-1; cdr3_nt: TGCGCCAGCAGCTTGGGGGACGGCAACTATGGCTACACCTTC; cdr3_aa: CASSLGDGNYGYTF
clone_size: many; j_call: TRBJ2-3; d_call: NA; v_call: TRBV5-1; cdr3_nt: TGCGCCAGCAGCTTGGCACCCCGTGTTACAGATACGCAGTATTTT; cdr3_aa: CASSLAPRVTDTQYF
clone_size: many; j_call: TRBJ2-1; d_call: TRBD2; v_call: TRBV9; cdr3_nt: TGTGCCAGCAGCGTTCGGGCGGGAGTCCTCTTTTACAATGAGCAGTTCTTC; cdr3_aa: CASSVRAGVLFYNEQFF
clone_size: NA; j_call: TRBJ1-6; d_call: NA; v_call: TRBV5-1; cdr3_nt: TGCGCCAGCAGCTTGGTATCCGGGGGCGGTTCACCCCTCCACTTT; cdr3_aa: CASSLVSGGGSPLHF
clone_size: medium-sized; j_call: TRBJ1-2; d_call: NA; v_call: TRBV11-2; cdr3_nt: TGTGCCAGCAGCTTCGACTTTTATGGCTACACCTTC; cdr3_aa: CASSFDFYGYTF
clone_size: NA; j_call: TRBJ2-7; d_call: TRBD2; v_call: TRBV5-5; cdr3_nt: TGTGCCAGCAGCGCAGGGACTAGCCTCGAGCAGTACTTC; cdr3_aa: CASSAGTSLEQYF
clone_size: many; j_call: TRBJ1-2; d_call: NA; v_call: TRBV20-1; cdr3_nt: TGCAGTGCTAGAGATAGTACAGTTGGGGCTAACTATGGTCACACCTTC; cdr3_aa: CSARDSTVGANYGHTF
clone_size: NA; j_call: TRBJ2-3; d_call: NA; v_call: TRBV4-1; cdr3_nt: TGCGCCAGCAGCCAGACTATGGATCCTCAGCCCCAGTATTTT; cdr3_aa: CASSQTMDPQPQYF
clone_size: few; j_call: TRBJ1-2; d_call: NA; v_call: TRBV6-1; cdr3_nt: TGTGCCAGCAGTGAAGCGCCGGGACCTTATGGCTACACCTTC; cdr3_aa: CASSEAPGPYGYTF
clone_size: NA; j_call: TRBJ2-7; d_call: TRBD1; v_call: TRBV7-6; cdr3_nt: TGTGCCAGCAGCTTAGGGGTCGGGACAGGGTCCTACGAGCAGTACTTC; cdr3_aa: CASSLGVGTGSYEQYF
clone_size: NA; j_call: TRBJ1-2; d_call: TRBD1; v_call: TRBV20-1; cdr3_nt: TGCAGTGATAGAGCTACTAGACAGGGAGAGATCTATGGCTACACCTTC; cdr3_aa: CSDRATRQGEIYGYTF
clone_size: NA; j_call: TRBJ1-2; d_call: NA; v_call: TRBV20-1; cdr3_nt: TGCAGTGCTAGAGATGGAACAGGGAGGTATGGCTACACCTTC; cdr3_aa: CSARDGTGRYGYTF
clone_size: medium-sized; j_call: TRBJ1-2; d_call: TRBD1; v_call: TRBV6-1; cdr3_nt: TGTGCCAGCAGTTCAGGGGGCGCGTTCTATGGCTACACCTTC; cdr3_aa: CASSSGGAFYGYTF
clone_size: many; j_call: TRBJ1-1; d_call: NA; v_call: TRBV20-1; cdr3_nt: TGCAGTGCTAGTGGCGACAGAGGATTGAACACTGAAGCTTTCTTT; cdr3_aa: CSASGDRGLNTEAFF
clone_size: NA; j_call: TRBJ2-3; d_call: TRBD2; v_call: TRBV5-1; cdr3_nt: TGCGCCAGCAGCTTAGGCGGGACTAGCGGGAGAAATACGCAGTATTTT; cdr3_aa: CASSLGGTSGRNTQYF
clone_size: NA; j_call: TRBJ1-4; d_call: TRBD1; v_call: TRBV13; cdr3_nt: TGTGCCAGCAGCCCTGCCTGGACAGGGGGCGTGGTACGGAAAACTGTTTTT; cdr3_aa: CASSPAWTGGVVRKTVF
clone_size: many; j_call: TRBJ2-5; d_call: TRBD1; v_call: TRBV7-9; cdr3_nt: TGTGCCAGCAGGTGGACAGGGGAGTCTCGGGAGACCCAGTACTTC; cdr3_aa: CASRWTGESRETQYF
clone_size: few; j_call: TRBJ2-7; d_call: NA; v_call: TRBV12-3/TRBV12-4; cdr3_nt: TGTGCCAGCAGTTTATTCGCAGGGAACTACGAGCAGTACTTC; cdr3_aa: CASSLFAGNYEQYF
clone_size: NA; j_call: TRBJ1-1; d_call: NA; v_call: TRBV20-1; cdr3_nt: TGCAGTGCTAGCGACCCTGGGGGGCGAGGAAACACTGAAGCTTTCTTT; cdr3_aa: CSASDPGGRGNTEAFF